The present T cell receptor beta chain was sequenced within a study of technical replicates of blood from several donors. Clones were sequenced by immunoSEQ multiplex PCR, and TCRdb holds only the in-frame ones, with some missing. Of approximately 65,000 clones in the sample, around 85% are singletons; the top ten hold approximately 4.8%. Germline V gene sequence: CDR1 LNHDA, CDR2 SQIVND (reference sequence). The CDR3 has 14 amino acids. Concerning this clone: A junction boundary mismatches the germline segment, possibly from a read error.

The specimen was PBMCs. The chain has TRBV19 and TRBJ2-3; 8 nucleotides align to TRBD1. This receptor was identified in a human donor in good health. Some clones in this sample may be carry-over from other donors' samples. CDR3 DNA sequence: TGTGCCAGCAGTAACCAGGGGGCAACAGATACGCAGTATTTT. It specifies CASSNQGATDTQYF.